This T cell receptor (beta chain) was found in a study of response to subunit inactivated influenza vaccine (dated by TCRdb to the late 2010s). A note on the overall study: Deep quantitative profiling of the T cell receptor repertoire was used in the study to follow responses to a trivalent subunit inactivated influenza vaccine.

The germline V gene encodes CDR1 SGHRS and CDR2 YFSETQ. V gives up 6 bases and J gives up 0 bases, and the segment between their germline ends measures 11 bases. The CDR3 sequence holds 14 residues, the cysteine and phenylalanine included. Here the CDR3 DNA is all that survives: 42 bases in frame from base 1. This clonotype was counted between two and nine times. No cognate antigen has been identified for it. Base qualities were left out, and no much larger clone turns up one base away. The full study reports these points: The authors suggested that each seasonal influenza vaccination may recruit only a limited number of new T cells.

Library generation was performed with RT-PCR. TCRdb names Illumina HiSeq 2500 as the instrument used. In-frame beta chains were kept once TCRdb had trimmed the public reads at Q25 with fastp and called clones with MiXCR. A single entry per CDR3 protein holds the most common genes and DNA from its merged rows. In all, the sample holds hundreds of thousands of distinct CDR3 sequences, and 12% of those were seen once. Of the sample, about a tenth falls within the top ten clones. In this chain, TRBV5-1 is recombined with TRBJ2-3, and perhaps TRBD1 as D gene, on 6 matching bases. Sample: PBMCs from blood, taken on the day of vaccination. The sequence derives from a man aged 50 or older who received an inactivated influenza vaccine. Donor details come from another sample of the same person, matched by shared clones. The DNA is as follows: TGCGCCAGCACCGGGACAAGCAGCACAGATACGCAGTATTTT. Translation gives CASTGTSSTDTQYF.